This T cell receptor (beta chain) was recorded in a study of beta chain features in type 1 diabetes. Study-level information: Analysis included over 100,000,000 sorted cells drawn from all samples.

Germline values: CDR1 SGHNT, CDR2 YYREEE (reference sequence). The ends lost 4 bases at V and 8 bases at J; junction bases unmatched: 13. The CDR3 runs to 15 residues. Expressed TCRB transcripts were sequenced because the entire RNA isolate underwent reverse transcription. Clones were sequenced by immunoSEQ multiplex PCR, and TCRdb holds only the in-frame ones, with some missing. The table includes 200,000 to 300,000 clones, about 14% detected once. Study-wide results and caveats: Across all four CD4+ subsets, people with type 1 diabetes showed modestly shorter TCRB CDR3s. Whether HLA type affects TCRB rearrangement stayed undetermined in the present work.

Note on this clone: Its specificity is unknown.

Post-sort purity exceeded 98% for all sorted populations. The sequence was collected from a man in his thirties or forties with type 1 diabetes. Sequencing input: naive CD4+ T cells from blood. The gene calls are TRBV5-4 and TRBJ1-2; 8 bases agree with TRBD1. The CDR3 coding sequence is TGTGCCAGCAGCCCCGTTGGGCAGGGGGCACGGGGCTACACCTTC. It specifies CASSPVGQGARGYTF.